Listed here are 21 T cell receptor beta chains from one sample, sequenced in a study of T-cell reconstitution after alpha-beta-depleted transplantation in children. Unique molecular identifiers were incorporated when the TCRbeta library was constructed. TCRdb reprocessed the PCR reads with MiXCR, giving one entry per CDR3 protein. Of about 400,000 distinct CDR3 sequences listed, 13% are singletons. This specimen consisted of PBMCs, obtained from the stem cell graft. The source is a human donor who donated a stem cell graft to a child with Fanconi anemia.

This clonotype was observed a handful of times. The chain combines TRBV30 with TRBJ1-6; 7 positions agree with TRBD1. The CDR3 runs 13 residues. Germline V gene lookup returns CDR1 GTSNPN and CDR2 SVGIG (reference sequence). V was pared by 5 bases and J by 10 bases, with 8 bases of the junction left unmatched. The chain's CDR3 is CAWRQGPGSPLHF. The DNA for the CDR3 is TGTGCCTGGCGACAGGGCCCGGGCTCACCCCTCCACTTT.

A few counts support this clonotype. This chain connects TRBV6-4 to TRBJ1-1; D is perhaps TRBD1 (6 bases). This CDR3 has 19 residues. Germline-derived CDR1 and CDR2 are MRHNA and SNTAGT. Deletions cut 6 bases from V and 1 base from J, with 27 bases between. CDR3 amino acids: CASSKFGHRAFEGNTEAFF. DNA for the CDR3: TGTGCCAGCAGCAAATTTGGGCACAGGGCTTTTGAGGGGAACACTGAAGCTTTCTTT.

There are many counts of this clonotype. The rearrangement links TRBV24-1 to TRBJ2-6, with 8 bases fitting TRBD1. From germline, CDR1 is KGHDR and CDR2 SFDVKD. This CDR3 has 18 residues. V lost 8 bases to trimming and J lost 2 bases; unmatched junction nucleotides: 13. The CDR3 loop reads CATTKRDRRRTGANVLTF. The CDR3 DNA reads TGTGCCACCACCAAACGGGACAGGCGACGTACTGGGGCCAACGTCCTGACTTTC.

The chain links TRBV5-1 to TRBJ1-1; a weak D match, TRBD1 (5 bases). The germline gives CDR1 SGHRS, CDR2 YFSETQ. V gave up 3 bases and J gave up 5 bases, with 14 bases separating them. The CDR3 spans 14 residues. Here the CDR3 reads CASSSQDPGTEAFF. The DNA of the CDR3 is TGCGCCAGCAGCTCACAGGATCCTGGGACTGAAGCTTTCTTT.

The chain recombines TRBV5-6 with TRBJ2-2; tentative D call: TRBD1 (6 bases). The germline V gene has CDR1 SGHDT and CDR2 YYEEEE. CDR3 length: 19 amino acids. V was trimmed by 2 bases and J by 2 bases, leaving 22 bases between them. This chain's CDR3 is CASSLHINTRDINTGELFF. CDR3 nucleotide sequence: TGTGCCAGCAGCTTACATATAAATACCCGGGACATAAACACCGGGGAGCTGTTTTTT.

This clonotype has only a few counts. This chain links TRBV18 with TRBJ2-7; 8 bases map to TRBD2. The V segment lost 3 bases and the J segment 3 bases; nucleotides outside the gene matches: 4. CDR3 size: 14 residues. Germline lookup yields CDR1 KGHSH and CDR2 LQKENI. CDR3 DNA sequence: TGTGCCAGCTCACCCGGGAGGGGCCTCTACGAGCAGTACTTC. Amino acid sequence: CASSPGRGLYEQYF. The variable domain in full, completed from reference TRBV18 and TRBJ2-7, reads NAGVMQNPRHLVRRRGQEARLRCSPMKGHSHVYWYRQLPEEGLKFMVYLQKENIIDESGMPKERFSAEFPKEGPSILRIQQVVRGDSAAYFCASSPGRGLYEQYFGPGTRLTVT.

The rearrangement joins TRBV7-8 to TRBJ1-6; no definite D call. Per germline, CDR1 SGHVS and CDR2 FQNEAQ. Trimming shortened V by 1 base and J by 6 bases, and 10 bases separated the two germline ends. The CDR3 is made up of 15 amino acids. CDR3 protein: CASSLDRGGNSPLHF. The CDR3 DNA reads TGTGCCAGCAGCTTAGATCGGGGAGGTAATTCACCCCTCCACTTT.

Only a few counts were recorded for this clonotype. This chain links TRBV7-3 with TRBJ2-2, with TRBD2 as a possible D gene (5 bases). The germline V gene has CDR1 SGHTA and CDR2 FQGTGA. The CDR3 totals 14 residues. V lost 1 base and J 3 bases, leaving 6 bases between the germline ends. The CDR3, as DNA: TGTGCCAGCAGCTTAATCGGGGACACCGGGGAGCTGTTTTTT. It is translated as CASSLIGDTGELFF.

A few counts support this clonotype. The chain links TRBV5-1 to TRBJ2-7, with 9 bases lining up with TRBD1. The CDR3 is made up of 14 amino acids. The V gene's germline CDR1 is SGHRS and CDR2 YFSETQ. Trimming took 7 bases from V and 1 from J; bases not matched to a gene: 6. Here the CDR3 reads CASRGQGTSYEQYF. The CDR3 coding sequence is TGCGCCAGCCGTGGACAGGGGACTTCCTACGAGCAGTACTTC.

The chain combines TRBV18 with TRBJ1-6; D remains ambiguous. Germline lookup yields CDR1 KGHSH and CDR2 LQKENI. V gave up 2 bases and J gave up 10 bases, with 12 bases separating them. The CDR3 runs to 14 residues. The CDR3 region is CASSPGSRESPLHF. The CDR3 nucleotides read TGTGCCAGCTCACCAGGGTCCCGAGAATCACCCCTCCACTTT.

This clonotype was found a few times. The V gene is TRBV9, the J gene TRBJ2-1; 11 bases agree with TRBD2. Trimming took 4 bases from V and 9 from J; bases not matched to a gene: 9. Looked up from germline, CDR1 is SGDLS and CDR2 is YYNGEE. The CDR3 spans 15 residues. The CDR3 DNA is TGTGCCAGCAGCCCAAGACTAGCGGGGACTACTGAGCAGTTCTTC. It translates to CASSPRLAGTTEQFF.

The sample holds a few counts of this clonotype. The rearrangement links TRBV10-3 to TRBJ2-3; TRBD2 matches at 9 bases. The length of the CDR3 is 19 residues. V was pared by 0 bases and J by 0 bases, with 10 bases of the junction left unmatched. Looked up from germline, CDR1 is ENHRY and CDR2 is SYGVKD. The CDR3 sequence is CAISESRSSGAPSTDTQYF. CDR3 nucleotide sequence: TGTGCCATCAGTGAGTCGAGGTCTAGCGGGGCCCCTAGCACAGATACGCAGTATTTT.

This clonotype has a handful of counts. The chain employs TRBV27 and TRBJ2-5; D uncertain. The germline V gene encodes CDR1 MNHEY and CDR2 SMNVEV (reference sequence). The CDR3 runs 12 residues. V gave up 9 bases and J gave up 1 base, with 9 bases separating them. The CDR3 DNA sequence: TGTGCCAGACTGACACTCCAAGAGACCCAGTACTTC. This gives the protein CARLTLQETQYF.

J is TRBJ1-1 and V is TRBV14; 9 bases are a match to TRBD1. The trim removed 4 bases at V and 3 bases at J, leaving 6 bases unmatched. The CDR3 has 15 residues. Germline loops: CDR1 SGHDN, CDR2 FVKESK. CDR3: CASSPDRGWDTEAFF. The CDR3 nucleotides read TGTGCCAGCAGCCCGGACAGGGGATGGGACACTGAAGCTTTCTTT.

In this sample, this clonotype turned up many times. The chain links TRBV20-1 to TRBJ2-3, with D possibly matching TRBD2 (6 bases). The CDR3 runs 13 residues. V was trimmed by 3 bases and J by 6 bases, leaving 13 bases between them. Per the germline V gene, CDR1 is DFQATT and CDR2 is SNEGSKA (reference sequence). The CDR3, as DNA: TGCAGTGCTAGCGTCCCGACTAGTGATACGCAGTATTTT. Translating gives CSASVPTSDTQYF.

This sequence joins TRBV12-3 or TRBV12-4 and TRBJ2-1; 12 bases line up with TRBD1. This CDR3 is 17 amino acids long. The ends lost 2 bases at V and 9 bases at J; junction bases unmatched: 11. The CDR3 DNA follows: TGTGCCAGCAGTTTATCTAACCCGGGACAGGGGGCAAGTGAGCAGTTCTTC. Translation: CASSLSNPGQGASEQFF.

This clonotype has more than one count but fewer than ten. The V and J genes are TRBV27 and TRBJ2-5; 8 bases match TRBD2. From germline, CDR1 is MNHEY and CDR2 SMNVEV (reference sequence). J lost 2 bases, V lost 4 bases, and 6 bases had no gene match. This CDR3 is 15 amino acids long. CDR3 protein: CASSSPGGGQETQYF. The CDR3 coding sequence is TGTGCCAGCAGTTCCCCCGGGGGGGGTCAAGAGACCCAGTACTTC.

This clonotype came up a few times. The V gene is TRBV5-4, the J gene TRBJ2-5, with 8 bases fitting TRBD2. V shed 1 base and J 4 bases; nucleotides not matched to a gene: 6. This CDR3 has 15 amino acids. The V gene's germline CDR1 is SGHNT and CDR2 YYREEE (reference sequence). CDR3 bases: TGTGCCAGCAGCTTGTTCGGGGGGGCCTCAGAGACCCAGTACTTC. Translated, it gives CASSLFGGASETQYF.

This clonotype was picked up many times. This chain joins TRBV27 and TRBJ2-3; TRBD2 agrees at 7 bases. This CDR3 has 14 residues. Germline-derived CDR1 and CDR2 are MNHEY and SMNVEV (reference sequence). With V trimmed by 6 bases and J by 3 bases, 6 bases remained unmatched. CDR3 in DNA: TGTGCCAGCAGAGGACTAGACGGGACAGATACGCAGTATTTT. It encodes CASRGLDGTDTQYF.

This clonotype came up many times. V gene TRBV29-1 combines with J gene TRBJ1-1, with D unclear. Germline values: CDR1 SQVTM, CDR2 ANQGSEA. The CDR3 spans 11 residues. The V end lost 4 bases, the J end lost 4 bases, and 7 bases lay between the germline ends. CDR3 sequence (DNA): TGCAGCGTTGGGGGTGGCACTGAAGCTTTCTTT. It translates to CSVGGGTEAFF.

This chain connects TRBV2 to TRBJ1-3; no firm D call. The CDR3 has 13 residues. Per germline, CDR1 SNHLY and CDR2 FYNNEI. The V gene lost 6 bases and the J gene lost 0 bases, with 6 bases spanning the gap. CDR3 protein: CASSGNSGNTIYF. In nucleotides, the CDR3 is TGTGCCAGCAGCGGAAACTCTGGAAACACCATATATTTT.